The 23 T cell receptor beta chains below come from one sample, sequenced in a study of cytomegalovirus exposure and HLA in healthy donors. PCR employed 60 Vbeta and 13 Jbeta primers. Generated by immunoSEQ multiplex PCR, the TCRdb table keeps only in-frame clones and is missing some. Counted here are approximately 140,000 clones, roughly four fifths occurring once; the ten biggest clones make up around 1.9%. Sequenced sample: PBMCs. Receptor source: a woman aged 50 to 60 in good health and CMV-seronegative.

The genes are TRBV6-6 and TRBJ2-7; TRBD1 agrees at 8 bases. The CDR3 is made up of 16 amino acids. From germline, CDR1 is MNHNY and CDR2 SVGAGI (reference sequence). V lost 4 bases and J lost 1; bases outside the gene matches: 9. CDR3 nucleotides: TGTGCCAGCAGTTCTAACAAGGGACAGGCGTCCTACGAGCAGTACTTC. As protein: CASSSNKGQASYEQYF.

The chain recombines TRBV28 with TRBJ2-7; perhaps TRBD1 as D (6 bases). Trimming removed 6 bases at V and 4 bases at J, with 13 bases between. This CDR3 is built from 13 residues. Germline CDR1 is MDHEN and CDR2 is SYDVKM. This CDR3 reads CASRRGLGYEQYV. DNA for the CDR3: TGTGCCAGCAGAAGGGGGTTAGGTTACGAGCAGTACGTC.

This clone has only a few counts. V usage is TRBV5-4 and J usage is TRBJ1-1, with D unresolved. Between the trimmed V and J ends, which lost 0 bases and 5 bases, there was a span of 8 bases. Germline CDR1 reads SGHNT; CDR2 reads YYREEE (reference sequence). This CDR3 spans 13 amino acids. The CDR3, as DNA: TGTGCCAGCAGCTTGGTAGGGAGGACTGAAGCTTTCTTT. It encodes CASSLVGRTEAFF.

The chain recombines TRBV5-4 with TRBJ1-3, with a tentative D call TRBD1 (5 bases). CDR3 length: 14 residues. The V and J ends lost 4 bases and 2 bases respectively, with 10 bases between them. The germline V gene encodes CDR1 SGHNT and CDR2 YYREEE (reference sequence). This CDR3 is CASSVDRAGNTIYF. The CDR3 DNA reads TGTGCCAGCAGCGTTGACAGAGCTGGAAACACCATATATTTT.

The chain couples TRBV2 to TRBJ2-1; TRBD2 matches at 10 bases. Germline CDR1 SNHLY, CDR2 FYNNEI. The CDR3 loop spans 15 amino acids. V was pared by 2 bases and J by 7 bases, with 5 bases of the junction left unmatched. CDR3 region: CASSESVAGGNEQFF. For the CDR3, the DNA is TGTGCCAGCAGTGAATCGGTAGCGGGAGGAAATGAGCAGTTCTTC. Full variable domain (rest looked up from reference TRBV2 and TRBJ2-1): EPEVTQTPSHQVTQMGQEVILRCVPISNHLYFYWYRQILGQKVEFLVSFYNNEISEKSEIFDDQFSVERPDGSNFTLKIRSTKLEDSAMYFCASSESVAGGNEQFFGPGTRLTVL.

This clone was observed a single time. This rearrangement joins TRBV28 to TRBJ2-7; 7 bases align to TRBD1. The CDR3 runs 16 residues. CDR1 is MDHEN and CDR2 is SYDVKM in the germline V gene. V lost 7 bases to trimming and J lost 2 bases; unmatched junction nucleotides: 14. In DNA, the CDR3 is TGTGCCAGCACCATAGTACAGGGGATTAAGCCCTACGAGCAGTACTTC. This codes for CASTIVQGIKPYEQYF.

The V call is TRBV11-2, the J call TRBJ2-7, with TRBD2 matching over 8 bases. The trim removed 1 base at V and 6 bases at J, leaving 5 bases unmatched. This CDR3 region has 14 residues. Germline CDR1 SGHAT, CDR2 FQNNGV. CDR3 DNA: TGTGCCAGCAGCTTAGGGCGGGAGGATTCCGAGCAGTACTTC. Translated, it gives CASSLGREDSEQYF.

This chain joins TRBV28 and TRBJ1-2; weak D call: TRBD1 (6 bases). The CDR3 is 14 residues long. The V and J ends lost 7 bases and 8 bases respectively, with 20 bases between them. Germline values: CDR1 MDHEN, CDR2 SYDVKM. The chain's CDR3 is CASTTAAGVRGYTF. The CDR3 DNA is TGTGCCAGCACCACCGCGGCAGGGGTACGGGGCTACACCTTC.

The rearrangement joins TRBV5-4 to TRBJ1-5, with 9 bases that match TRBD1. This CDR3 has 14 residues. The trim removed 5 bases at V and 8 bases at J, leaving 8 bases unmatched. Germline CDR1 is SGHNT and CDR2 is YYREEE (reference sequence). The DNA for the CDR3 is TGTGCCAGCAGTTCGGACAGGGGAGTTGAGCCCCAGCATTTT. It codes for CASSSDRGVEPQHF.

Worth noting for this clone: The CDR3 does not close with the conserved phenylalanine or tryptophan, likely indicating a read error. The rearrangement links TRBV28 to TRBJ1-2; no definite D call. The CDR3 length is 13 residues. Trimming took 5 bases from V and 5 from J, leaving 12 bases between them. From germline, CDR1 is MDHEN and CDR2 SYDVKM. DNA for the CDR3: TGTGCCAGCAGTCTGCCGGGGTTTTATGGCTACACCCTC. Translation: CASSLPGFYGYTL.

The chain carries TRBV9 and TRBJ1-6; 10 bases match TRBD1. The trim removed 4 bases at V and 9 bases at J, leaving 7 bases unmatched. This CDR3 is built from 15 residues. CDR1 is SGDLS and CDR2 is YYNGEE in the germline V gene. CDR3 in DNA: TGTGCCAGCAGCCCCCCGGGACAGGGGACTTCACCCCTCCACTTT. It yields the protein CASSPPGQGTSPLHF.

V usage is TRBV6-4 and J usage is TRBJ2-3; TRBD2 matches 15 bases. The CDR3 is 15 residues long. The junction had 0 bases not matched to a gene; V was cut back by 3 bases and J by 5 bases. Per the germline V gene, CDR1 is MRHNA and CDR2 is SNTAGT. CDR3: CASSEGLAGGDTQYF. The DNA for the CDR3 is TGTGCCAGCAGTGAGGGACTAGCGGGAGGAGATACGCAGTATTTT.

The rearrangement uses TRBV9 and TRBJ2-3, with 9 bases matching TRBD2. Per germline, CDR1 SGDLS and CDR2 YYNGEE. The V and J ends lost 0 bases and 1 base, in that order; junction bases with no gene match: 3. CDR3 size: 16 residues. CDR3 protein: CASSVGASGGTDTQYF. The CDR3 DNA reads TGTGCCAGCAGCGTAGGGGCTAGCGGGGGCACAGATACGCAGTATTTT.

The chain is built from TRBV19 and TRBJ2-1, with a possible D match to TRBD2 (6 bases). The germline gives CDR1 LNHDA, CDR2 SQIVND (reference sequence). With 1 base removed from V and 15 bases from J, the gap between germline ends came to 16 bases. The CDR3 covers 13 residues. CDR3 region: CASSIGGVQLRFF. DNA for the CDR3: TGTGCCAGTAGTATAGGGGGGGTGCAGTTGAGGTTCTTC.

The rearrangement uses TRBV28 and TRBJ2-5, with no clear D. Per germline, CDR1 MDHEN and CDR2 SYDVKM. The CDR3 totals 15 residues. Trimming cost V 7 bases and J 1 base, with 16 bases left between them. The CDR3 coding sequence is TGTGCCAGCACCCCACCGAGCATCTTCCAAGAGACCCAGTACTTC. Its protein is CASTPPSIFQETQYF.

This chain joins TRBV29-1 and TRBJ1-1; TRBD1 aligns across 8 bases. The CDR3 extends over 13 amino acids. Germline V lookup: CDR1 SQVTM, CDR2 ANQGSEA. V shed 6 bases and J 2 bases; nucleotides not matched to a gene: 5. CDR3 region: CSVDRGVNTEAFF. In nucleotides, the CDR3 is TGCAGCGTCGACAGGGGTGTTAACACTGAAGCTTTCTTT.

This clone was observed a handful of times. The genes are TRBV5-4 and TRBJ2-7, with a possible D match to TRBD1 (5 bases). Germline assignment: CDR1 SGHNT and CDR2 YYREEE (reference sequence). The CDR3 length is 15 residues. Trimming cost V 0 bases and J 0 bases, with 10 bases left between them. CDR3 loop: CASSLVGVSSYEQYF. The CDR3, as DNA: TGTGCCAGCAGCTTGGTAGGGGTTTCCTCCTACGAGCAGTACTTC.

This clone showed up just once. The chain combines TRBV2 with TRBJ1-1; no clear D gene. The CDR3 extends over 13 amino acids. V lost 7 bases to trimming and J lost 1 base, with 10 bases between them. Per the germline V gene, CDR1 is SNHLY and CDR2 is FYNNEI. CDR3 protein: CASNSEGNTEAFF. CDR3 sequence (DNA): TGTGCCAGCAATTCGGAGGGGAACACTGAAGCTTTCTTT.

This clone turned up a few times. The gene calls are TRBV5-4 and TRBJ2-5, with TRBD1 matching over 9 bases. CDR1 and CDR2 (germline): SGHNT, YYREEE (reference sequence). This CDR3 region has 15 residues. V was clipped by 4 bases and J by 1 base; unmatched bases: 5. Here the CDR3 reads CASSPQTGGQETQYF. The CDR3 DNA reads TGTGCCAGCAGCCCACAGACAGGGGGCCAAGAGACCCAGTACTTC.

The V gene is TRBV28, the J gene TRBJ1-5; TRBD1 matches at 9 bases. J was trimmed by 3 bases and V by 2 bases; bases with no gene match: 5. Germline V gives CDR1 MDHEN, CDR2 SYDVKM. The CDR3 loop spans 16 amino acids. CDR3 sequence reads: CASSLIQGANNQPQHF. The DNA for the CDR3 is TGTGCCAGCAGTTTAATACAGGGGGCCAACAATCAGCCCCAGCATTTT. Using reference TRBV28 and TRBJ1-5 for the parts outside the CDR3, the full variable domain is DVKVTQSSRYLVKRTGEKVFLECVQDMDHENMFWYRQDPGLGLRLIYFSYDVKMKEKGDIPEGYSVSREKKERFSLILESASTNQTSMYLCASSLIQGANNQPQHFGDGTRLSIL.

The CDR3: CASSPYLRDRTNTGELFF. The CDR3 bases are TGTGCCAGCAGTCCATACCTCAGAGACAGGACGAACACCGGGGAGCTGTTTTTT. This chain joins TRBV27 and TRBJ2-2, with D maybe TRBD1 (6 bases). Germline lookup yields CDR1 MNHEY and CDR2 SMNVEV (reference sequence). The CDR3 sequence is 18 residues long. Deletions cut 5 bases from V and 0 bases from J, with 19 bases between.

V and J are TRBV6-6 and TRBJ2-7, with no clear D. The CDR3 contains 14 residues. Germline CDR1 MNHNY, CDR2 SVGAGI (reference sequence). V lost 3 bases and J lost 0, with 9 bases in between. CDR3 loop: CASSYPASSYEQYF. For the CDR3, the DNA is TGTGCCAGCAGTTATCCGGCTAGCTCCTACGAGCAGTACTTC.

The chain employs TRBV30 and TRBJ1-1, with TRBD1 as a possible D gene (5 bases). The CDR3 covers 14 residues. CDR1 is GTSNPN and CDR2 is SVGIG in the germline V gene (reference sequence). V was pared by 0 bases and J by 3 bases, with 11 bases between. The CDR3 loop reads CAWSVRGRDTEAFF. The CDR3 DNA follows: TGTGCCTGGAGTGTTAGGGGAAGGGACACTGAAGCTTTCTTT.